This T cell receptor beta chain was captured in a study of immune evolution from preneoplasia to lung adenocarcinoma. Sequencing used immunoSEQ multiplex PCR; TCRdb keeps in-frame clones, though not all of them. This table has around 2,700 clones, 83% appearing once. The germline CDR1 and CDR2 sequences are SGHNT and YENEEA. This CDR3 comprises 16 residues. The V and J ends lost 3 bases and 9 bases respectively, with 21 bases between them. This clonotype originated in a person in their 70s with lung adenocarcinoma. The sequencing input was FFPE adjacent normal lung tissue. The chain recombines TRBV11-3 with TRBJ2-1, with TRBD1 as a possible D gene (7 bases). The CDR3 region is CASSLRGRDATAEQFF. The CDR3 bases are TGTGCCAGCAGCTTGAGGGGGCGGGATGCTACAGCTGAGCAGTTCTTC.